These 12 T cell receptor beta chains share one sample of origin, sequenced in a study of neurological immune-mediated disorders. TCRdb analysed the 5' RACE reads with MiXCR anew, one entry per CDR3 protein. This sample carries around 130,000 distinct CDR3 sequences, about 3.2% of them seen once, and the ten largest clones take over 1%. The material sequenced was PBMCs. The source of these receptors is a woman aged 25-40 years with multiple sclerosis.

This clonotype was observed many times. This sequence joins TRBV5-8 and TRBJ1-1; possible D gene TRBD1, 5 bases. V lost 0 bases to trimming and J lost 0 bases, with 12 bases between them. This CDR3 comprises 16 residues. Germline CDR1 reads SGHTS; CDR2 reads YDEGEE. CDR3 sequence: CASSLGQGEVNTEAFF. In DNA, the CDR3 is TGTGCCAGCAGCTTGGGGCAGGGAGAAGTGAACACTGAAGCTTTCTTT.

The chain carries TRBV10-1 and TRBJ2-3, with a tentative D call TRBD2 (5 bases). The CDR3 has 14 residues. The ends were cut back, 2 bases at V and 4 bases at J, with 10 bases in the middle. Germline V CDR1 and CDR2: WNHNN, SYGVQD (reference sequence). In DNA form, the CDR3 reads TGCGCCAGCAGTGAGATTACTAGTTCAGATACGCAGTATTTT. Its translation: CASSEITSSDTQYF.

This clonotype was counted ten times or more. The chain uses TRBV3-1 and TRBJ1-3; TRBD1 matches 9 bases. The V and J ends lost 5 bases and 3 bases, in that order; junction bases with no gene match: 8. CDR3 length: 16 residues. Germline CDR1 is LGHDT and CDR2 is YNNKEL (reference sequence). The CDR3 loop is CASSKSRDRVGNTIYF. The CDR3 DNA reads TGTGCCAGCAGCAAAAGCCGGGACAGGGTTGGAAACACCATATATTTT.

This clonotype was picked up many times. The CDR3 region is CASSLSRTEAFF. Written as DNA, the CDR3 is TGTGCCAGCAGCTTGAGTCGCACTGAAGCTTTCTTT. The genes are TRBV7-9 and TRBJ1-1, with D hard to call. This CDR3 is built from 12 residues. Trimming took off 3 bases at V and 4 bases at J, with 6 bases between the two ends. The germline gives CDR1 SEHNR, CDR2 FQNEAQ (reference sequence).

This clonotype was counted ten times or more. The V and J genes are TRBV20-1 and TRBJ2-1; TRBD2 matches 9 bases. V gave up 2 bases and J gave up 4 bases; unmatched junction bases: 3. CDR1 and CDR2 (germline): DFQATT, SNEGSKA (reference sequence). The CDR3 runs 14 residues. The CDR3 loop is CSARLAGTYNEQFF. The CDR3, as DNA: TGCAGTGCTAGACTAGCGGGGACATACAATGAGCAGTTCTTC.

This clonotype was recorded a few times. The rearrangement uses TRBV4-1 and TRBJ1-5; 7 positions match TRBD1. Germline lookup yields CDR1 MGHRA and CDR2 YSYEKL. The length of the CDR3 is 11 residues. Losses at the gene ends were 3 bases for V and 12 bases for J; bases not matched to a gene: 2. CDR3 bases: TGCGCCAGCAGCCAGGGGGACAGCCAGCATTTT. Its protein product is CASSQGDSQHF.

This clonotype has ten or more counts. The DNA of the CDR3 is TGCAGTGCCGTTTGGCTGGATAATCAGCCCCAGCATTTT. Its protein product is CSAVWLDNQPQHF. The chain joins TRBV20-1 to TRBJ1-5, with unresolved D. V was shortened by 6 bases and J by 4 bases, with 13 bases between the two germline ends. The length of the CDR3 is 13 residues. Germline-derived CDR1 and CDR2 are DFQATT and SNEGSKA (reference sequence).

This clonotype has ten or more counts. This sequence joins TRBV4-3 and TRBJ2-5; D could derive from TRBD1 or TRBD2 (5 bases each). The germline CDR1 and CDR2 sequences are LGHNA and YSLEER. This CDR3 is 14 amino acids long. Trimming shortened V by 1 base and J by 7 bases, and 13 bases separated the two germline ends. The CDR3 DNA follows: TGCGCCAGCAGCCAAGGGGGGACCTCTGGGACCCAGTACTTC. Protein product: CASSQGGTSGTQYF.

There are many counts of this clonotype. The chain combines TRBV10-3 with TRBJ2-7, with a possible D match to TRBD1 (5 bases). From germline, CDR1 is ENHRY and CDR2 SYGVKD. The ends were cut back, 3 bases at V and 4 bases at J, with 16 bases in the middle. The CDR3 totals 15 residues. CDR3: CAISEPTRRVYEQYF. As DNA, the CDR3 is TGTGCCATCAGTGAACCGACCCGCAGGGTATACGAGCAGTACTTC.

This clonotype was found a few times. CDR3 sequence: CSVPLSEGGIYGYTF. CDR3 nucleotide sequence: TGCAGCGTGCCCCTGTCGGAAGGGGGTATCTATGGCTACACCTTC. This sequence joins TRBV29-1 and TRBJ1-2; tentative D call: TRBD1 (6 bases). Per the germline V gene, CDR1 is SQVTM and CDR2 is ANQGSEA. CDR3 length: 15 residues. V was shortened by 6 bases and J by 4 bases, with 21 bases between the two germline ends.

This clonotype was counted at least ten times. The V gene is TRBV10-3, the J gene TRBJ2-7; D is uncertain. The CDR3 has 13 amino acids. The V end lost 6 bases, the J end lost 5 bases, and 14 bases lay between the germline ends. The germline V gene encodes CDR1 ENHRY and CDR2 SYGVKD. CDR3 DNA sequence: TGTGCCATCAGAGATCCTATGAGAAACGAGCAGTACTTC. Translating it yields CAIRDPMRNEQYF.

Many counts were recorded for this clonotype. The chain links TRBV30 to TRBJ1-1; no clear D gene. CDR1 is GTSNPN and CDR2 is SVGIG in the germline V gene (reference sequence). The CDR3 has 17 residues. Trimming removed 5 bases at V and 1 base at J, with 23 bases between. CDR3 DNA sequence: TGTGCCTGGCGAAACAAGGGCCCGGGAAGGCGGAACACTGAAGCTTTCTTT. Protein product: CAWRNKGPGRRNTEAFF.